The entry below describes one TCR beta chain. This entry comes from a study of blood T cell repertoires in COVID-19. Overall study context: The origin of the acute and convalescent COVID-19 samples was the United States, Italy and Spain. PBMCs, B-cell-depleted T cells, or T cells were the source of the cDNA or gDNA that made up the material.

Per the original methods: Amplification with reference gene primers provided the estimates of nucleated cell counts. The protocol was immunoSEQ multiplex PCR, while the TCRdb copy is restricted to in-frame clones and leaves out a portion. From that table come the V and J calls and clone size; the DNA was used to work out D and trimming. The sample includes under 350,000 clones, about 85% of them seen just once. Trimming took 2 bases from V and 8 from J; bases not matched to a gene: 9. This CDR3 spans 17 amino acids. Germline CDR1 reads MRHNA; CDR2 reads SNTAGT. Sequences were obtained from peripheral blood. The V and J genes are TRBV6-4 and TRBJ2-1; 13 positions agree with TRBD2. The TCR originated in a man younger than 30 with active or convalescent COVID-19. The CDR3 loop reads CASSDEETSGRFDEQFF. The CDR3, as DNA: TGTGCCAGCAGTGACGAGGAGACTAGCGGGAGGTTCGATGAGCAGTTCTTC.